Listed here are 15 T cell receptor beta chains from one sample, sequenced in a study of blood T cell repertoires in COVID-19. Assay used: immunoSEQ multiplex PCR; TCRdb lists only in-frame clones, some missing. The table has 310,000 or so clones, around four fifths seen once. The sequenced material came from peripheral blood. Receptors were obtained from a woman between 45 and 65 years old with acute or convalescent COVID-19.

This clone appeared once. The chain links TRBV7-9 to TRBJ2-1, with TRBD2 matching 9 bases. The V and J ends lost 2 bases and 9 bases, in that order; junction bases with no gene match: 8. Germline assignment: CDR1 SEHNR and CDR2 FQNEAQ (reference sequence). CDR3 size: 15 residues. The CDR3 protein is CASSLSGGPLGEQFF. The CDR3, as DNA: TGTGCCAGCAGCTTAAGCGGGGGGCCCTTAGGTGAGCAGTTCTTC.

V gene TRBV4-2 combines with J gene TRBJ1-1, with 7 bases that match TRBD1. Germline V CDR1 and CDR2: LGHNA, YNFKEQ. The J segment lost 3 bases and the V segment lost 4 bases, leaving 17 bases of the junction unmatched. This CDR3 spans 18 amino acids. Here the CDR3 reads CASSLSGGGVPGDTEAFF. The CDR3 DNA is TGTGCCAGCAGCCTTTCGGGAGGGGGCGTCCCTGGGGACACTGAAGCTTTCTTT.

CDR3 loop: CATSDGTGYDEQYF. CDR3 sequence (DNA): TGTGCCACCAGTGACGGGACAGGCTACGACGAGCAGTACTTC. This rearrangement joins TRBV24-1 to TRBJ2-7, with TRBD1 matching 8 bases. This CDR3 contains 14 residues. J was trimmed by 5 bases and V by 4 bases; bases with no gene match: 6. Germline CDR1 KGHDR, CDR2 SFDVKD.

The V call is TRBV5-1, the J call TRBJ2-2; D not certain. This CDR3 spans 16 amino acids. Looked up from germline, CDR1 is SGHRS and CDR2 is YFSETQ. With 0 bases removed from V and 0 bases from J, the gap between germline ends came to 9 bases. CDR3 DNA sequence: TGCGCCAGCAGCTTGGTGGTAGCTTCGAACACCGGGGAGCTGTTTTTT. Translating it yields CASSLVVASNTGELFF.

The V gene is TRBV7-2, the J gene TRBJ2-2; possible D gene TRBD2, 5 bases. The CDR3 is made up of 14 amino acids. With 2 bases removed from V and 4 bases from J, the gap between germline ends came to 8 bases. Germline lookup yields CDR1 SGHTA and CDR2 FQGNSA. The CDR3 region has the DNA TGTGCCAGCAGCTTAAATCGGGGCACCGGGGAGCTGTTTTTT. This gives the protein CASSLNRGTGELFF.

This chain connects TRBV27 to TRBJ1-2, with 9 bases aligning to TRBD1. Unmatched junction bases numbered 5, after V lost 5 bases and J lost 4 bases. The CDR3 runs to 14 residues. Germline V lookup: CDR1 MNHEY, CDR2 SMNVEV (reference sequence). The CDR3 region has the DNA TGTGCCAGCAGTCCCGGACAGGGGTTCTATGGCTACACCTTC. It translates to CASSPGQGFYGYTF.

The V gene is TRBV10-3, the J gene TRBJ2-7; a weak D match, TRBD1 (6 bases). The CDR3 is 13 amino acids. V lost 6 bases, J lost 5 bases, and 14 bases lay in between. Germline V gene lookup returns CDR1 ENHRY and CDR2 SYGVKD. CDR3 loop: CAISRPGVDEQYF. The DNA of the CDR3 is TGTGCCATCAGCCGCCCAGGGGTGGACGAGCAGTACTTC.

V and J are TRBV6-5 and TRBJ1-4; 9 bases align to TRBD1. Germline V gene data show CDR1 as MNHEY and CDR2 as SVGAGI. CDR3 size: 16 residues. Trimming took 2 bases from V and 5 from J; bases not matched to a gene: 6. The CDR3 sequence is CASSYRSGTGNEKLFF. CDR3 nucleotide sequence: TGTGCCAGCAGTTACCGTTCCGGGACAGGGAATGAAAAACTGTTTTTT.

The rearrangement joins TRBV7-2 to TRBJ2-3, with D possibly being TRBD2 (6 bases). Germline assignment: CDR1 SGHTA and CDR2 FQGNSA. This CDR3 region has 14 residues. The V end lost 0 bases, the J end lost 8 bases, and 12 bases lay between the germline ends. The chain's CDR3 is CASSLASGGPTQYF. The CDR3 nucleotides are TGTGCCAGCAGCTTAGCGAGTGGAGGGCCTACGCAGTATTTT. Filled out from reference TRBV7-2 and TRBJ2-3, the complete variable domain reads GAGVSQSPSNKVTEKGKDVELRCDPISGHTALYWYRQSLGQGLEFLIYFQGNSAPDKSGLPSDRFSAERTGGSVSTLTIQRTQQEDSAVYLCASSLASGGPTQYFGPGTRLTVL.

This clone turned up a few times. The CDR3 sequence is CASSTPETSALPYEQYF. CDR3 in DNA: TGTGCCAGCAGCACGCCAGAGACTAGCGCGTTGCCCTACGAGCAGTACTTC. The V gene is TRBV7-9, the J gene TRBJ2-7; 8 nucleotides agree with TRBD2. CDR1 SEHNR and CDR2 FQNEAQ come from the germline V gene (reference sequence). V shed 5 bases, J shed 2 bases, and the junction held 14 bases outside the gene matches. The CDR3 covers 17 residues.

V usage is TRBV29-1 and J usage is TRBJ2-1; 9 positions match TRBD1. Germline V gene sequence: CDR1 SQVTM, CDR2 ANQGSEA. The CDR3 has 13 amino acids. V was pared by 8 bases and J by 7 bases, with 9 bases of the junction left unmatched. The CDR3 sequence: CSLTGGFGNEQFF. The CDR3 DNA is TGCAGCCTGACAGGGGGTTTCGGAAATGAGCAGTTCTTC.

The chain joins TRBV7-8 to TRBJ2-5, with TRBD2 matching over 8 bases. Germline assignment: CDR1 SGHVS and CDR2 FQNEAQ. The CDR3 length is 15 residues. V was pared by 2 bases and J by 2 bases, with 4 bases of the junction left unmatched. The CDR3 bases are TGTGCCAGCAGCTTAACTAGCGGCCCTCAAGAGACCCAGTACTTC. Translated: CASSLTSGPQETQYF.

The chain employs TRBV5-5 and TRBJ1-5; possible D gene TRBD1, 6 bases. V shed 5 bases and J shed 3 bases, with 12 bases lying between them. This CDR3 is 14 amino acids long. Germline V gene data show CDR1 as SGHKS and CDR2 as YYEKEE (reference sequence). CDR3 protein: CASSYDRTNQPQHF. CDR3 DNA sequence: TGTGCCAGCAGTTACGACAGGACCAATCAGCCCCAGCATTTT.

This chain joins TRBV5-1 and TRBJ2-7; 11 nucleotides match TRBD1. The CDR3 is 18 amino acids. V gave up 4 bases and J gave up 1 base; unmatched junction bases: 13. CDR1 and CDR2 from the germline V gene are SGHRS and YFSETQ. The DNA for the CDR3 is TGCGCCAGCAGCCCGGGAGGATTCGGGACAGGGGGATCCTACGAGCAGTACGTC. Encoded protein: CASSPGGFGTGGSYEQYV.

The rearrangement joins TRBV19 to TRBJ1-4; 7 bases match TRBD1. CDR1 is LNHDA and CDR2 is SQIVND in the germline V gene (reference sequence). V shed 6 bases and J 7 bases; nucleotides not matched to a gene: 11. This CDR3 has 15 amino acids. CDR3 sequence: CASRNRGGEGEKLFF. DNA for the CDR3: TGTGCCAGTAGGAACAGGGGAGGAGAAGGTGAAAAACTGTTTTTT.